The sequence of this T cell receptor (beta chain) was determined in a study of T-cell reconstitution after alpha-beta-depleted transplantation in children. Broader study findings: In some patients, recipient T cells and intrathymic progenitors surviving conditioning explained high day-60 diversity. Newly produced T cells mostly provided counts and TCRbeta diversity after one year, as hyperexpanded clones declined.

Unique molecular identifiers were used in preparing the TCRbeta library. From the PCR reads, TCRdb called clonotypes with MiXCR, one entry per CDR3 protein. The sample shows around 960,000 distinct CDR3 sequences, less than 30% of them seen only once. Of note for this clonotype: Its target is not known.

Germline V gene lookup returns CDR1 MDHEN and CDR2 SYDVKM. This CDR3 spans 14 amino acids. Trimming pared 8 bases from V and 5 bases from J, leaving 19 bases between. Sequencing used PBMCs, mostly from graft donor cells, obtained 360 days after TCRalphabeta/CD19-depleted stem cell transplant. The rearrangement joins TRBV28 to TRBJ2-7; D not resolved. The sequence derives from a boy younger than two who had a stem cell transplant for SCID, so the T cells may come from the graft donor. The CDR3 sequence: CASAGRRTEDEQYF. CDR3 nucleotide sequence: TGTGCCAGCGCCGGACGCCGAACAGAGGACGAGCAGTACTTC.